The source of this T cell receptor beta chain is a study of control samples from healthy donors and cancer patients. TCRdb's copy holds only in-frame clones and misses some; the assay was immunoSEQ multiplex PCR. The data hold 65,000 to 85,000 clones, with around 90% observed a single time. This CDR3 is 15 amino acids long. Trimming pared 5 bases from V and 0 bases from J, leaving 13 bases between. Looked up from germline, CDR1 is SGHTA and CDR2 is FQGNSA. The rearrangement joins TRBV7-2 to TRBJ1-2; D not resolved. Sequenced: PBMCs. This receptor was identified in a woman in her forties or fifties with colorectal cancer. In nucleotides, the CDR3 is TGTGCCAGCAGCCGCACCGCGGCCGCTAACTATGGCTACACCTTC. The encoded protein is CASSRTAAANYGYTF.